This T cell receptor beta chain is from a study of OX40 agonist ivuxolimab in advanced cancers. For the study at large: Having had anti-PD-1, anti-PD-L1 or anti-CTLA-4 therapy before was allowed, and roughly 38% had some. In three patients, partial responses were observed, one with hepatocellular carcinoma and two with cutaneous melanoma. Broader study findings: Near-lowest levels of clonal expansion characterized partial responders at 0.1-3.0 mg/kg. Blood T cells, both CD4+ and CD8+, expanded clonally by week 6 at 0.1 to 3.0 mg/kg.

Data came from immunoSEQ multiplex PCR; TCRdb stores just in-frame clones and leaves some out. The sample includes 65,000 to 95,000 clones, roughly 88% of them seen just once. This CDR3 is built from 14 residues. Per germline, CDR1 LNHDA and CDR2 SQIVND (reference sequence). With V trimmed by 4 bases and J by 0 bases, 3 bases remained unmatched. This clone was seen just once. Antigen: not known. This TCR was sampled from an adult with an advanced solid tumor such as melanoma, head and neck, liver or kidney cancer. The chain uses TRBV19 and TRBJ2-7; 7 bases line up with TRBD2. The sample was CD4+ or CD8+ T cells sorted from blood, taken in a trial of the OX40 agonist ivuxolimab. The CDR3: CASSRAGSSYEQYF. In nucleotides, the CDR3 is TGTGCCAGTAGTAGAGCGGGATCCTCCTACGAGCAGTACTTC.